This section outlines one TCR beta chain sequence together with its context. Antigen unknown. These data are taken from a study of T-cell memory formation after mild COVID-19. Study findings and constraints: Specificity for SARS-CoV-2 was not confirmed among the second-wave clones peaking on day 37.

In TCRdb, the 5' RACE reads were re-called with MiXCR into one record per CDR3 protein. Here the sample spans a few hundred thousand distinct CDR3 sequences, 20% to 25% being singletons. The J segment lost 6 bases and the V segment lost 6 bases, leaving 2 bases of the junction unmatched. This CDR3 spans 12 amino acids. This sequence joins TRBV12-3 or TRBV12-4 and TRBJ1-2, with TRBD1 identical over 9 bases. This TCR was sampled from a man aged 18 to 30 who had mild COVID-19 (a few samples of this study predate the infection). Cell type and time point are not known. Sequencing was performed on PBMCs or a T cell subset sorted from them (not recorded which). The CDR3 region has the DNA TGTGCCAGCAGGCGGACAGGGGATGGCTACACCTTC. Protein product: CASRRTGDGYTF.